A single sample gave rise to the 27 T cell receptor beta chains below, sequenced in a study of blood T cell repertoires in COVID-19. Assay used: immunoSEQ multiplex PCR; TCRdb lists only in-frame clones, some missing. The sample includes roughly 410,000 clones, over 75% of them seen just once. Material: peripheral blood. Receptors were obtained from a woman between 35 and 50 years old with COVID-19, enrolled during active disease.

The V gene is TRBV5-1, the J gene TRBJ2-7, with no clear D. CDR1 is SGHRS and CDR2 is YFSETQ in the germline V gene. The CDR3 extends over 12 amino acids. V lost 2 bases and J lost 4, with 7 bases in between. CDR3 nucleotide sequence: TGCGCCAGCAGCTTCTCAGATTACGAGCAGTACTTC. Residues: CASSFSDYEQYF.

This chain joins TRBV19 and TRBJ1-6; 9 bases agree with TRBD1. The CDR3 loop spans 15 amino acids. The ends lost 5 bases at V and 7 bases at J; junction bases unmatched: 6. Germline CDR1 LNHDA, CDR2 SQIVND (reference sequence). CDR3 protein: CASSGPGQGNSPLHF. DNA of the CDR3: TGTGCCAGTAGTGGGCCCGGACAGGGGAATTCACCCCTCCACTTT.

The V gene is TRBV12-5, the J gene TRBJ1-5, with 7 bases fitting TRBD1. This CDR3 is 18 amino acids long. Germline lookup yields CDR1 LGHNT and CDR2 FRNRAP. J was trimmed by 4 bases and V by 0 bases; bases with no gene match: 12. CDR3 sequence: CASGLVSRGLLLNQPQHF. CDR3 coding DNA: TGTGCTAGTGGTTTGGTTAGCAGGGGGTTGCTACTTAATCAGCCCCAGCATTTT.

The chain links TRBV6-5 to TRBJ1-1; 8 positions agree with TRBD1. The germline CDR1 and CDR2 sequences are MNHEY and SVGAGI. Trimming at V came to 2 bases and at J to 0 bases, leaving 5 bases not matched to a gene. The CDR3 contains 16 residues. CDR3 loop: CASSYLTGAVNTEAFF. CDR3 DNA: TGTGCCAGCAGTTACCTGACAGGGGCAGTGAACACTGAAGCTTTCTTT.

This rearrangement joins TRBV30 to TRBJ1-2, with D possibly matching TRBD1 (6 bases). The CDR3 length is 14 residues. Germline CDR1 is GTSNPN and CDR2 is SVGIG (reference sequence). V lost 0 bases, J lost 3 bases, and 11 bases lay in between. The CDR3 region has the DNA TGTGCCTGGAGTGTTCCCACAGGGCACTATGGCTACACCTTC. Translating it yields CAWSVPTGHYGYTF.

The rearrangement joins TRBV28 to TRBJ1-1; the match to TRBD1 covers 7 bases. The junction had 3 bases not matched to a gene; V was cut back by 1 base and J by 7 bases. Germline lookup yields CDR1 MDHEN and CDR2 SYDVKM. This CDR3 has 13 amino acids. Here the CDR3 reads CASSLFAGGEAFF. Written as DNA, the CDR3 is TGTGCCAGCAGTTTATTCGCAGGGGGTGAAGCTTTCTTT.

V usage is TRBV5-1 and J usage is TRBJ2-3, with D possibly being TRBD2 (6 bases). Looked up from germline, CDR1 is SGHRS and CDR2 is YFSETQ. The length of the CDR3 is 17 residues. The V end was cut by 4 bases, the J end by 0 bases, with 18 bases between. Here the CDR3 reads CASSPGVRDVSTDTQYF. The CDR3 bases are TGCGCCAGCAGCCCTGGGGTGCGGGATGTTAGCACAGATACGCAGTATTTT.

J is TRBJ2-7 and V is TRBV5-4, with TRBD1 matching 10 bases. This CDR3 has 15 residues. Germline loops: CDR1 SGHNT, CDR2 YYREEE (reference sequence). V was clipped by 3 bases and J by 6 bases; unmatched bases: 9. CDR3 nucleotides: TGTGCCAGCAGCTGGGACAGGGGATACAGTGGCGAGCAGTACTTC. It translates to CASSWDRGYSGEQYF.

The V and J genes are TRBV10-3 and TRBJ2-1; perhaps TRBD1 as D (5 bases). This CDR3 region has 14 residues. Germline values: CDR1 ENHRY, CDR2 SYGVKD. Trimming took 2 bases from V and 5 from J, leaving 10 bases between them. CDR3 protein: CAISEPQGNNEQFF. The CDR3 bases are TGTGCCATCAGTGAGCCCCAGGGCAACAATGAGCAGTTCTTC.

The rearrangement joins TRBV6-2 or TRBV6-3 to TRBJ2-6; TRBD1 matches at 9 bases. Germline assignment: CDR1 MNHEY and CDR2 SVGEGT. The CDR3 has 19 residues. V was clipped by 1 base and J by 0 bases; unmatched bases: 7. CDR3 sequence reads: CASSYFGTGTVSGANVLTF. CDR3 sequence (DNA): TGTGCCAGCAGTTACTTTGGGACAGGGACCGTCTCTGGGGCCAACGTCCTGACTTTC.

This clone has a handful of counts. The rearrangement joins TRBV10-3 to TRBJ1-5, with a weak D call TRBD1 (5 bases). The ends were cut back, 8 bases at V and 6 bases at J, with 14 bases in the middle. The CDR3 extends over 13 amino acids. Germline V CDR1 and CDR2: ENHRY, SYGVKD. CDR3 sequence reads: CAIGQGGVQPQHF. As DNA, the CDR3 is TGTGCCATCGGGCAGGGAGGGGTTCAGCCCCAGCATTTT.

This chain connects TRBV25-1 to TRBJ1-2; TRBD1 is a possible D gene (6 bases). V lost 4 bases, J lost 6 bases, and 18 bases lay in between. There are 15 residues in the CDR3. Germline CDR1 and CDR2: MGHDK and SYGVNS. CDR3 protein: CASSGDTGRGDGYTF. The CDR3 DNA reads TGTGCCAGCAGTGGAGATACAGGGAGAGGGGATGGCTACACCTTC.

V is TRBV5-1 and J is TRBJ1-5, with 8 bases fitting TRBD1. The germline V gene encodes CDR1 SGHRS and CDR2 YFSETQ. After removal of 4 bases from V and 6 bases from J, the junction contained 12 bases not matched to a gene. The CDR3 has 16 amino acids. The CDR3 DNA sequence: TGCGCCAGCAGCGGCGGATCAGGGGGCGAAGGTCAGCCCCAGCATTTT. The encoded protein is CASSGGSGGEGQPQHF.

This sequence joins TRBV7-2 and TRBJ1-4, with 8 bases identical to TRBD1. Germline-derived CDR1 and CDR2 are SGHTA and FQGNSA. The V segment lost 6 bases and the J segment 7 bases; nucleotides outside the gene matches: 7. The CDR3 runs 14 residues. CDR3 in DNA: TGTGCCAGCAGTTTTGACAGGGGTGCTGAAAAACTGTTTTTT. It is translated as CASSFDRGAEKLFF. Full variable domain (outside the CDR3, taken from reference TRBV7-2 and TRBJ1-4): GAGVSQSPSNKVTEKGKDVELRCDPISGHTALYWYRQSLGQGLEFLIYFQGNSAPDKSGLPSDRFSAERTGGSVSTLTIQRTQQEDSAVYLCASSFDRGAEKLFFGSGTQLSVL.

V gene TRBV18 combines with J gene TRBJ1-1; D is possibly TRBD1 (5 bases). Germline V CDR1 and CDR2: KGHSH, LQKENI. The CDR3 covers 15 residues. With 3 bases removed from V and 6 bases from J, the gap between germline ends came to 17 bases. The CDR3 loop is CASSPYGTPGAEAFF. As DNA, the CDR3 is TGTGCCAGCTCACCCTACGGAACCCCGGGGGCTGAAGCTTTCTTT.

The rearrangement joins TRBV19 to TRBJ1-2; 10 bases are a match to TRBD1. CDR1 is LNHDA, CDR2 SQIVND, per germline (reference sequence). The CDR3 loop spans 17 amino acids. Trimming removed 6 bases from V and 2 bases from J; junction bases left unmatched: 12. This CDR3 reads CASRSGTGALLNYGYTF. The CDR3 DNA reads TGTGCCAGTAGGTCCGGGACAGGGGCACTATTAAACTATGGCTACACCTTC.

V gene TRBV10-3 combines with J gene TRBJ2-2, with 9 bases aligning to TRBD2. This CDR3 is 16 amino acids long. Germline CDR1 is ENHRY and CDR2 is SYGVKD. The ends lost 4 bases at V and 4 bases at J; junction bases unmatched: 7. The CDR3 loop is CAISALGSGSTGELFF. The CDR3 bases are TGTGCCATCAGTGCCCTCGGTAGCGGGAGCACCGGGGAGCTGTTTTTT.

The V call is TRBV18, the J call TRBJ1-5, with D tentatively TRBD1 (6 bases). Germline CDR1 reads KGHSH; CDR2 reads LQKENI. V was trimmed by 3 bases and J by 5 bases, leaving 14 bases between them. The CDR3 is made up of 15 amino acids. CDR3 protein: CASSPVDSGDQPQHF. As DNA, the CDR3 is TGTGCCAGCTCACCTGTGGACAGTGGTGATCAGCCCCAGCATTTT.

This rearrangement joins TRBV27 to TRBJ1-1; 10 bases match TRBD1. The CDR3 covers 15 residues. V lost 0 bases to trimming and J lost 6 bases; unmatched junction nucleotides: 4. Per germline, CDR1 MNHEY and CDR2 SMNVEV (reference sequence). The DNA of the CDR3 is TGTGCCAGCAGTTTATCGAGACAGGGGGCATCTGAAGCTTTCTTT. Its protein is CASSLSRQGASEAFF.

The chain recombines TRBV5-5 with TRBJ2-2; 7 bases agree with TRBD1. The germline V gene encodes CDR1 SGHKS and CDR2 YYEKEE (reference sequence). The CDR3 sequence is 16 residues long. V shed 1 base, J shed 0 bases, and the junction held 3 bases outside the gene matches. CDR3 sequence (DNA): TGTGCCAGCAGCTTGCGACAGGGCTCGAACACCGGGGAGCTGTTTTTT. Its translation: CASSLRQGSNTGELFF.

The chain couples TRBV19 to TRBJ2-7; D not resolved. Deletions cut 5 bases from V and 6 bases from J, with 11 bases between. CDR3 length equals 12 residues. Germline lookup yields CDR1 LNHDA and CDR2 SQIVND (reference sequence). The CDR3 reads CASSLIGGEQYF. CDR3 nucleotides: TGTGCCAGTAGTCTTATAGGCGGCGAGCAGTACTTC.

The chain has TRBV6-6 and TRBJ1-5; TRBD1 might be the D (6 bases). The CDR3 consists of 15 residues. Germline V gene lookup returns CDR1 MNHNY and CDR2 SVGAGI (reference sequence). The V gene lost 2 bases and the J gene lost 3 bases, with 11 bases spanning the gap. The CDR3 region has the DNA TGTGCCAGCAGTTACATGGGGGCGGCCAATCAGCCCCAGCATTTT. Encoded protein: CASSYMGAANQPQHF.

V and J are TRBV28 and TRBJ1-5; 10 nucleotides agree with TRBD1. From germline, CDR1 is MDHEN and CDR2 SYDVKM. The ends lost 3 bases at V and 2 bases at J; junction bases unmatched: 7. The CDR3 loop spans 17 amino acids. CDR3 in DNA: TGTGCCAGCAGTTTGACCACCGGGACAGGGGGCAATCAGCCCCAGCATTTT. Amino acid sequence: CASSLTTGTGGNQPQHF. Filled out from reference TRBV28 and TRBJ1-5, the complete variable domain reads DVKVTQSSRYLVKRTGEKVFLECVQDMDHENMFWYRQDPGLGLRLIYFSYDVKMKEKGDIPEGYSVSREKKERFSLILESASTNQTSMYLCASSLTTGTGGNQPQHFGDGTRLSIL.

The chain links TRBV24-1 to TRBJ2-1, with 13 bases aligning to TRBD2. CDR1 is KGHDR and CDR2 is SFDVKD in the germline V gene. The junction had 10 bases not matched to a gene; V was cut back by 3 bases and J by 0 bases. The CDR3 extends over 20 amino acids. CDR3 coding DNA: TGTGCCACCAGTGATCCTACCGGGACTAGCGGGGATAGCTCCTACAATGAGCAGTTCTTC. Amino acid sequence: CATSDPTGTSGDSSYNEQFF.

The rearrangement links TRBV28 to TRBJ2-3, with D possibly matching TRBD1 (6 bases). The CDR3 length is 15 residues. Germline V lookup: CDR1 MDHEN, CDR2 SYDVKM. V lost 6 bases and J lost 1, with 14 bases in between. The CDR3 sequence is CASRPQGKGTDTQYF. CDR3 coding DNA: TGTGCCAGCAGGCCTCAGGGGAAGGGCACAGATACGCAGTATTTT.

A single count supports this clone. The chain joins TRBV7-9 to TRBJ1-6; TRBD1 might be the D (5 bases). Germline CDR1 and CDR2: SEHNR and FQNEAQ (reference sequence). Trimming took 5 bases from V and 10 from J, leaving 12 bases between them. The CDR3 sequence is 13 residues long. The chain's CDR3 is CASSPQGDSPLHF. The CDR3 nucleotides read TGTGCCAGCAGCCCTCAGGGTGACTCACCCCTCCACTTT. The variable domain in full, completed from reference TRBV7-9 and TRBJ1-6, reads DTGVSQNPRHKITKRGQNVTFRCDPISEHNRLYWYRQTLGQGPEFLTYFQNEAQLEKSRLLSDRFSAERPKGSFSTLEIQRTEQGDSAMYLCASSPQGDSPLHFGNGTRLTVT.

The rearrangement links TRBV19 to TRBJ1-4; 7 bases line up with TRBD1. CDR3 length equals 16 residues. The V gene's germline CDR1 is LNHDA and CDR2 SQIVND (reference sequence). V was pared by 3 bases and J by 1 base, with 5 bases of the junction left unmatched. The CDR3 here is CASSMPGQLTNEKLFF. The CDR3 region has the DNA TGTGCCAGTAGTATGCCGGGACAGCTAACTAATGAAAAACTGTTTTTT.